This passage covers 6 T cell receptor beta chains from one sample sequenced in a study of T cells in Graves' hyperthyroidism and ophthalmopathy. RNA transcripts gave rise to amplified TCR beta CDR3 regions. The study used the HTBI primer set for a first-round RT-PCR of the TCR CDR3. One entry per CDR3 protein results from TCRdb running MiXCR on the multiplex PCR reads. The table has hundreds of thousands of distinct CDR3 sequences, about an eighth seen once. Source material: blood. The receptors derive from a middle-aged woman with Graves' ophthalmopathy.

CDR3 nucleotide sequence: TGCGCCAGCAGCTTGGTCGGGGTGAACACTGAAGCTTTCTTT. Translation: CASSLVGVNTEAFF. The chain uses TRBV5-1 and TRBJ1-1, with D unclear. Germline CDR1 reads SGHRS; CDR2 reads YFSETQ. This CDR3 has 14 amino acids. V lost 0 bases and J 0 bases, leaving 6 bases between the germline ends.

This clonotype has a count of ten or more. V usage is TRBV28 and J usage is TRBJ2-3; D remains unclear. V lost 1 base to trimming and J lost 8 bases, with 7 bases between them. CDR3 length: 12 amino acids. Per the germline V gene, CDR1 is MDHEN and CDR2 is SYDVKM. CDR3 protein: CASSLSGGTQYF. The CDR3 coding sequence is TGTGCCAGCAGTTTATCAGGTGGTACGCAGTATTTT.

This clonotype occurred many times. The CDR3 nucleotides are TGTGCCAGCAGTTTAGGGCAGGGAGGAAAACTGTTTTTT. As protein: CASSLGQGGKLFF. The rearrangement links TRBV27 to TRBJ1-4; D perhaps matches TRBD1 (5 bases). The CDR3 covers 13 residues. Between the trimmed V and J ends, which lost 2 bases and 10 bases, there was a span of 11 bases. The germline gives CDR1 MNHEY, CDR2 SMNVEV (reference sequence). Based on the CDR3 plus reference TRBV27 and TRBJ1-4, the full variable domain is EAQVTQNPRYLITVTGKKLTVTCSQNMNHEYMSWYRQDPGLGLRQIYYSMNVEVTDKGDVPEGYKVSRKEKRNFPLILESPSPNQTSLYFCASSLGQGGKLFFGSGTQLSVL.

Many counts were recorded for this clonotype. CDR3 sequence: CASSVGGPNNEQFF. The CDR3 nucleotides read TGTGCCAGCAGCGTAGGGGGACCTAACAATGAGCAGTTCTTC. This chain uses TRBV9 with TRBJ2-1, with D perhaps TRBD1 or TRBD2 (5 bases each). Germline CDR1 and CDR2: SGDLS and YYNGEE. This CDR3 region has 14 residues. The V gene lost 0 bases and the J gene lost 5 bases, with 9 bases spanning the gap.

This clonotype was counted ten times or more. V is TRBV6-2 or TRBV6-3 and J is TRBJ2-7, with 10 bases identical to TRBD2. This CDR3 contains 15 residues. The J segment lost 2 bases and the V segment lost 6 bases, leaving 7 bases of the junction unmatched. The V gene's germline CDR1 is MNHEY and CDR2 SVGEGT. CDR3 sequence reads: CASSQGLALTYEQYF. CDR3 nucleotide sequence: TGTGCCAGCAGCCAGGGACTAGCGTTGACCTACGAGCAGTACTTC.

This chain links TRBV9 with TRBJ1-1; D remains ambiguous. Trimming removed 0 bases at V and 8 bases at J, with 8 bases between. CDR3 length equals 12 residues. CDR1 is SGDLS, CDR2 YYNGEE, per germline. In DNA form, the CDR3 reads TGTGCCAGCAGCGTAGGTCCGGGGGAAGCTTTCTTT. Translated, it gives CASSVGPGEAFF.